This TCR beta chain was profiled in a study of shared clonotypes between healthy human individuals. Overall study context: Samples came from two female and a few male donors aged 18 to 49. General observations from the study: Relative to memory subsets, naive subsets generally showed larger estimated richness.

Selected positively for CCR7 and CD45RO-negative, naive CD8 cells excluded terminally differentiated effector memory CD45RA+ cells. Donation came from healthy HIV-negative adults that had no recent acute infections or vaccinations. The CDR3 runs to 15 residues. Trimming took off 5 bases at V and 0 bases at J, with 8 bases between the two ends. Per germline, CDR1 MNHNS and CDR2 SASEGT. Profiled with immunoSEQ multiplex PCR; TCRdb holds only in-frame clones, not every one. This sample yields around 2,000,000 clones, of which about 95% are seen a single time; around 1.1% belongs to the top ten. Turning to this clone: Antigen specificity is unknown.

V is TRBV6-1 and J is TRBJ2-6, with D hard to call. What was sequenced was naive CD8+ T cells sorted from blood. The receptor was derived from a man between 18 and 35 years old in good health. Here the CDR3 DNA reads TGTGCCAGCAGTTTCAGTGACTCTGGGGCCAACGTCCTGACTTTC. This encodes CASSFSDSGANVLTF.